Each of the 26 T cell receptor beta chains below was sequenced from the same sample in a study of cytomegalovirus exposure and HLA in healthy donors. Measured with immunoSEQ multiplex PCR; TCRdb has only the in-frame clones, and not every one. The table has 200,000 or so clones, roughly 80% seen once. The sequenced material came from PBMCs. Receptors originate from a woman between 18 and 29 years old in good health and CMV-seronegative.

The J gene is TRBJ2-1, the V gene TRBV4-1; D ambiguous. CDR1 and CDR2 from the germline V gene are MGHRA and YSYEKL. The CDR3 covers 15 residues. The V and J ends lost 0 bases and 0 bases respectively, with 6 bases between them. CDR3 amino acids: CASSQDSGSYNEQFF. In DNA form, the CDR3 reads TGCGCCAGCAGCCAAGACTCGGGCTCCTACAATGAGCAGTTCTTC.

J is TRBJ1-1 and V is TRBV5-1, with unresolved D. CDR3 length: 14 amino acids. The germline V and J ends were trimmed by 0 bases and 3 bases, with 9 bases remaining between them. Looked up from germline, CDR1 is SGHRS and CDR2 is YFSETQ. CDR3 in DNA: TGCGCCAGCAGCTTGGGGGAGTTGCACACTGAAGCTTTCTTT. This sequence encodes CASSLGELHTEAFF.

This chain connects TRBV6-1 to TRBJ1-2; D is uncertain. Per germline, CDR1 MNHNS and CDR2 SASEGT. The CDR3 is made up of 9 amino acids. V lost 8 bases, J lost 8 bases, and 6 bases lay in between. The CDR3, as DNA: TGTGCCAGCGGTGGCGGCTACACCTTC. It specifies CASGGGYTF.

The V call is TRBV9, the J call TRBJ2-7; the match to TRBD1 covers 8 bases. V shed 4 bases and J 4 bases; nucleotides not matched to a gene: 7. CDR3 length: 14 amino acids. Germline lookup yields CDR1 SGDLS and CDR2 YYNGEE. CDR3 bases: TGTGCCAGCAGCCTAGGGACAGGAACATACGAGCAGTACTTC. Its translation is CASSLGTGTYEQYF.

There are a few counts of this clone. The chain links TRBV28 to TRBJ1-5; no definite D call. The V end lost 7 bases, the J end lost 1 base, and 11 bases lay between the germline ends. This CDR3 spans 14 amino acids. Germline loops: CDR1 MDHEN, CDR2 SYDVKM. Written as DNA, the CDR3 is TGTGCCAGCATGGAGCACATGAGCAATCAGCCCCAGCATTTT. Protein sequence: CASMEHMSNQPQHF.

This chain uses TRBV6-6 with TRBJ1-5; D not resolved. Trimming took off 8 bases at V and 13 bases at J, with 15 bases between the two ends. This CDR3 is built from 11 residues. In germline, CDR1 is MNHNY, CDR2 SVGAGI (reference sequence). In DNA, the CDR3 is TGTGCCAGCGAAAATGAAGGACGGCAGCATTTT. Its protein is CASENEGRQHF.

The chain has TRBV5-4 and TRBJ2-5; D may be TRBD2 (6 bases). Germline V gene sequence: CDR1 SGHNT, CDR2 YYREEE (reference sequence). The ends were cut back, 4 bases at V and 4 bases at J, with 11 bases in the middle. There are 13 residues in the CDR3. The CDR3 sequence is CASSPRGRETQYF. CDR3 bases: TGTGCCAGCAGCCCTCGGGGGAGAGAGACCCAGTACTTC.

The genes are TRBV27 and TRBJ2-7, with 7 positions matching TRBD1. Trimming took 5 bases from V and 1 from J; bases not matched to a gene: 5. The CDR3 extends over 14 amino acids. Germline V gene data show CDR1 as MNHEY and CDR2 as SMNVEV (reference sequence). This CDR3 is CASSKTGMSYEQYF. CDR3 coding DNA: TGTGCCAGCAGTAAGACAGGGATGTCCTACGAGCAGTACTTC.

Points on this clone: The junction does not match germline at one end; this may be a read error. J is TRBJ2-2 and V is TRBV6-1; 7 bases fit TRBD2. Germline loops: CDR1 MNHNS, CDR2 SASEGT. This CDR3 contains 15 residues. The CDR3 reads CASRWGRASTGELFF. CDR3 DNA: TGTGCAAGCAGGTGGGGGAGGGCAAGCACCGGGGAGCTGTTTTTT.

CDR3 DNA sequence: TGTGCCTGGAGGGGGGGATCAAGCTCCTACGAGCAGTACTTC. Its translation: CAWRGGSSSYEQYF. This chain connects TRBV30 to TRBJ2-7, with D maybe TRBD2 (6 bases). V shed 3 bases and J shed 0 bases, with 12 bases lying between them. Looked up from germline, CDR1 is GTSNPN and CDR2 is SVGIG (reference sequence). The CDR3 runs 14 residues.

The rearrangement links TRBV5-4 to TRBJ2-1; the match to TRBD2 covers 15 bases. This CDR3 has 16 residues. J lost 6 bases, V lost 0 bases, and 1 base had no gene match. CDR1 is SGHNT and CDR2 is YYREEE in the germline V gene (reference sequence). This chain's CDR3 is CASSLGGLAGGNEQFF. The CDR3 DNA is TGTGCCAGCAGCTTGGGGGGACTAGCGGGAGGCAATGAGCAGTTCTTC.

The table lists this clone with a few counts. The J gene is TRBJ1-5, the V gene TRBV7-8; tentatively, D is TRBD1 (6 bases). The CDR3 is 14 residues long. V was clipped by 2 bases and J by 5 bases, with 10 bases between them. Germline CDR1 reads SGHVS; CDR2 reads FQNEAQ. The chain's CDR3 is CASSLRTDHQPQHF. CDR3 sequence (DNA): TGTGCCAGCAGCTTACGGACAGATCATCAGCCCCAGCATTTT.

This rearrangement joins TRBV11-1 to TRBJ1-1; possibly TRBD1 for D (6 bases). Germline CDR1 is SGHAT and CDR2 is FQDESV (reference sequence). V was clipped by 1 base and J by 4 bases, with 7 bases between them. The CDR3 has 13 residues. CDR3 sequence reads: CASSLDRATEAFF. The DNA of the CDR3 is TGTGCCAGCAGCTTAGACAGGGCCACTGAAGCTTTCTTT.

Only one count was recorded for this clone. V gene TRBV15 combines with J gene TRBJ2-5, with D hard to call. CDR3 size: 13 residues. Per germline, CDR1 LNHNV and CDR2 YYDKDF (reference sequence). V gave up 0 bases and J gave up 2 bases, with 4 bases separating them. CDR3 in DNA: TGTGCCACCAGCAGAGACATACAAGAGACCCAGTACTTC. It is translated as CATSRDIQETQYF.

The chain combines TRBV4-1 with TRBJ2-1; tentative D call: TRBD2 (6 bases). CDR1 and CDR2 from the germline V gene are MGHRA and YSYEKL. The CDR3 runs 17 residues. V gave up 0 bases and J gave up 7 bases, with 19 bases separating them. As DNA, the CDR3 is TGCGCCAGCAGCCAAGATGCGGCGGCCCCGGCGGGAAATGAGCAGTTCTTC. Translation: CASSQDAAAPAGNEQFF.

The chain employs TRBV13 and TRBJ2-1, with 12 bases aligning to TRBD2. Germline values: CDR1 PRHDT, CDR2 FYEKMQ (reference sequence). The CDR3 loop spans 14 amino acids. After removal of 5 bases from V and 6 bases from J, the junction contained 2 bases not matched to a gene. DNA for the CDR3: TGTGCCAGCAGCATGACTAGCGGGGGCAATGAGCAGTTCTTC. The encoded protein is CASSMTSGGNEQFF.

This clone came up once. The chain combines TRBV11-1 with TRBJ2-2, with D possibly matching TRBD2 (6 bases). V was clipped by 3 bases and J by 4 bases, with 18 bases between them. Germline V gives CDR1 SGHAT, CDR2 FQDESV (reference sequence). This CDR3 is 17 amino acids long. The CDR3 DNA reads as TGTGCCAGCAGCTTTCTAGGAGGGCTAAGGGGCACCGGGGAGCTGTTTTTT. It is translated as CASSFLGGLRGTGELFF.

This clone was picked up one time. Additional DNA sequences in this sample encode the identical CDR3. This chain connects TRBV2 to TRBJ1-1; the D is unclear. The V gene lost 4 bases and the J gene lost 5 bases, with 8 bases spanning the gap. The CDR3 spans 12 residues. The germline CDR1 and CDR2 sequences are SNHLY and FYNNEI. CDR3 bases: TGTGCCAGCAGTGGTCTGGGGACTGAAGCTTTCTTT. Translated: CASSGLGTEAFF.

The genes are TRBV2 and TRBJ2-7, with 10 bases aligning to TRBD1. This CDR3 is 17 amino acids long. The junction had 18 bases not matched to a gene; V was cut back by 6 bases and J by 7 bases. In germline, CDR1 is SNHLY, CDR2 FYNNEI. Written as DNA, the CDR3 is TGTGCCAGCAGAGGAAACGCCGCCGGGACAGGGGTGCGGGAGCAGTACTTC. Its translation is CASRGNAAGTGVREQYF.

This clone occurred a few times. The J gene is TRBJ2-3, the V gene TRBV7-9, with 7 bases aligning to TRBD2. This CDR3 comprises 17 residues. The V segment lost 5 bases and the J segment 6 bases; nucleotides outside the gene matches: 17. Germline assignment: CDR1 SEHNR and CDR2 FQNEAQ (reference sequence). Here the CDR3 reads CASSGGTGLPLGDTQYF. CDR3 DNA sequence: TGTGCCAGCAGCGGCGGCACGGGACTACCCCTGGGGGATACGCAGTATTTT.

A few counts support this clone. The J gene is TRBJ1-5, the V gene TRBV30; TRBD1 matches 7 bases. The V segment lost 2 bases and the J segment 3 bases; nucleotides outside the gene matches: 4. The CDR3 extends over 14 amino acids. Germline-derived CDR1 and CDR2 are GTSNPN and SVGIG (reference sequence). In DNA, the CDR3 is TGTGCCTGGAGTCCGACAGGGTACAATCAGCCCCAGCATTTT. This encodes CAWSPTGYNQPQHF.

V gene TRBV7-2 combines with J gene TRBJ2-3, with unresolved D. Germline lookup yields CDR1 SGHTA and CDR2 FQGNSA. The CDR3 length is 12 residues. Trimming removed 3 bases at V and 1 base at J, with 2 bases between. The CDR3 loop is CASSFGTDTQYF. CDR3 DNA sequence: TGTGCCAGCAGCTTCGGCACAGATACGCAGTATTTT.

The chain couples TRBV6-5 to TRBJ2-2; no clear D. CDR1 is MNHEY and CDR2 is SVGAGI in the germline V gene. CDR3 length equals 14 residues. Trimming left V 7 bases short and J 6 bases short, with 15 bases between. CDR3 amino acids: CASTLLVGSGELFF. CDR3 nucleotide sequence: TGTGCCAGCACTTTACTCGTCGGGTCCGGGGAGCTGTTTTTT.

This chain uses TRBV6-1 with TRBJ2-1; possibly TRBD1 for D (6 bases). The CDR3 sequence is 16 residues long. Trimming shortened V by 3 bases and J by 5 bases, and 17 bases separated the two germline ends. Germline V gene sequence: CDR1 MNHNS, CDR2 SASEGT. The CDR3 is CASSDRTAYPHNEQFF. In DNA, the CDR3 is TGTGCCAGCAGTGACCGGACAGCCTATCCCCACAATGAGCAGTTCTTC.

V is TRBV18 and J is TRBJ1-5; the D is unclear. The CDR3 is 13 amino acids. CDR1 is KGHSH, CDR2 LQKENI, per germline. V was cut by 2 bases and J by 7 bases, with 9 bases left in between. The CDR3 nucleotides read TGTGCCAGCTCACCAGATGGGAGGCAGCCCCAGCATTTT. Protein sequence: CASSPDGRQPQHF.

This rearrangement joins TRBV11-2 to TRBJ2-1; 7 bases match TRBD1. There are 15 residues in the CDR3. The junction had 7 bases not matched to a gene; V was cut back by 1 base and J by 7 bases. Germline CDR1 is SGHAT and CDR2 is FQNNGV. CDR3 amino acids: CASSLVRGLGNEQFF. CDR3 in DNA: TGTGCCAGCAGCTTAGTCAGGGGGTTGGGGAATGAGCAGTTCTTC.